The rows below give T cell receptor beta chains drawn from one sample of a study of blood T cell repertoires in COVID-19. Data came from immunoSEQ multiplex PCR; TCRdb stores just in-frame clones and leaves some out. There are approximately 160,000 clones in the sample; roughly four fifths occur only once, and roughly 3.6% lies in the top ten. The sequenced sample was peripheral blood. These receptors all come from a woman over 75 with acute or convalescent COVID-19. Each CDR3 is given with its conserved first and last residue. Each record gives: clone size, J gene, D gene, V gene, CDR3 protein, CDR3 DNA. D genes are given only for firm matches. Size is stated for part of the rows, as once, few or many counts, or as a class when the clone is expanded.

abundance: NA
j_gene: TRBJ2-5
d_gene: NA
v_gene: TRBV19
CDR3aa: CASSIGGEETQYF
CDR3nt: TGTGCCAGTAGTATAGGGGGGGAAGAGACCCAGTACTTC

abundance: NA
j_gene: TRBJ2-3
d_gene: TRBD2
v_gene: TRBV9
CDR3aa: CASRPGLDSTDTQYF
CDR3nt: TGTGCCAGCAGGCCCGGACTAGATAGCACAGATACGCAGTATTTT

abundance: NA
j_gene: TRBJ1-5
d_gene: NA
v_gene: TRBV29-1
CDR3aa: CSVGGGLGQPQHF
CDR3nt: TGCAGCGTTGGGGGGGGCCTCGGTCAGCCCCAGCATTTT

abundance: NA
j_gene: TRBJ2-4
d_gene: NA
v_gene: TRBV4-3
CDR3aa: CASSQDPPSGTKNIQYF
CDR3nt: TGCGCCAGCAGCCAAGATCCCCCCAGTGGTACCAAAAACATTCAGTACTTC

abundance: NA
j_gene: TRBJ1-1
d_gene: NA
v_gene: TRBV6-6
CDR3aa: CASSSQGRVKNTEAFF
CDR3nt: TGTGCCAGCAGTTCCCAAGGGAGGGTAAAGAACACTGAAGCTTTCTTT

abundance: NA
j_gene: TRBJ1-5
d_gene: NA
v_gene: TRBV27
CDR3aa: CASSSIGGVSNQPQHF
CDR3nt: TGTGCCAGCAGTTCCATCGGGGGGGTTAGCAATCAGCCCCAGCATTTT

abundance: NA
j_gene: TRBJ1-5
d_gene: TRBD1
v_gene: TRBV19
CDR3aa: CASRARTGNRGQPQHF
CDR3nt: TGTGCCAGTAGAGCCCGGACAGGGAATAGGGGTCAGCCCCAGCATTTT

abundance: NA
j_gene: TRBJ1-2
d_gene: TRBD1
v_gene: TRBV3-1/TRBV3-2
CDR3aa: CASSQEPNRGRGGYTF
CDR3nt: TGTGCCAGCAGCCAAGAGCCTAACAGGGGGCGAGGTGGCTACACCTTC

abundance: NA
j_gene: TRBJ2-6
d_gene: NA
v_gene: TRBV6-6
CDR3aa: CASSYHEGANVLTF
CDR3nt: TGTGCCAGCAGTTACCACGAGGGGGCCAACGTCCTGACTTTC

abundance: NA
j_gene: TRBJ1-1
d_gene: NA
v_gene: TRBV6-1
CDR3aa: CASSEQQGWGTEAFF
CDR3nt: TGTGCCAGCAGTGAACAGCAGGGCTGGGGCACTGAAGCTTTCTTT

abundance: once
j_gene: TRBJ1-1
d_gene: TRBD1
v_gene: TRBV29-1
CDR3aa: CSVYSQGALNTEAFF
CDR3nt: TGCAGCGTTTACTCTCAGGGGGCTTTGAACACTGAAGCTTTCTTT

abundance: few
j_gene: TRBJ1-1
d_gene: NA
v_gene: TRBV5-1
CDR3aa: CASSSSPGNTEAFF
CDR3nt: TGCGCCAGCAGCTCAAGCCCAGGGAACACTGAAGCTTTCTTT

abundance: NA
j_gene: TRBJ2-3
d_gene: TRBD1
v_gene: TRBV2
CDR3aa: CASRGTGADTQYF
CDR3nt: TGTGCCAGCAGGGGGACAGGGGCAGATACGCAGTATTTT

abundance: NA
j_gene: TRBJ1-5
d_gene: NA
v_gene: TRBV19
CDR3aa: CASSIDRQGYQPQHF
CDR3nt: TGTGCCAGTAGTATAGATCGGCAGGGTTATCAGCCCCAGCATTTT

abundance: NA
j_gene: TRBJ1-2
d_gene: TRBD1
v_gene: TRBV3-1/TRBV3-2
CDR3aa: CASSLRTGSPGYTF
CDR3nt: TGTGCCAGCAGCCTTAGGACAGGGAGTCCTGGCTACACCTTC

abundance: NA
j_gene: TRBJ1-5
d_gene: NA
v_gene: TRBV30
CDR3aa: CAWSLGAVERPQHF
CDR3nt: TGTGCCTGGAGTCTGGGGGCAGTCGAAAGGCCCCAGCATTTT

abundance: NA
j_gene: TRBJ1-1
d_gene: TRBD1
v_gene: TRBV2
CDR3aa: CASSPDRVATEAFF
CDR3nt: TGTGCCAGCAGTCCGGACAGGGTAGCGACTGAAGCTTTCTTT

abundance: few
j_gene: TRBJ1-3
d_gene: TRBD1
v_gene: TRBV5-6
CDR3aa: CASSKDRGRGNTIYF
CDR3nt: TGTGCCAGCAGCAAGGACAGGGGGCGGGGAAACACCATATATTTT

abundance: NA
j_gene: TRBJ2-2
d_gene: NA
v_gene: TRBV4-1
CDR3aa: CASSQGELNTGELFF
CDR3nt: TGCGCCAGCAGCCAAGGGGAGCTGAACACCGGGGAGCTGTTTTTT

abundance: NA
j_gene: TRBJ2-7
d_gene: NA
v_gene: TRBV7-9
CDR3aa: CASSPWGVSYEQYF
CDR3nt: TGTGCCAGCAGCCCCTGGGGGGTCTCCTACGAGCAGTACTTC

abundance: NA
j_gene: TRBJ1-1
d_gene: TRBD1
v_gene: TRBV2
CDR3aa: CASSEGRQGARAFF
CDR3nt: TGTGCCAGCAGCGAGGGGCGACAGGGGGCTCGGGCTTTCTTT

abundance: NA
j_gene: TRBJ2-5
d_gene: TRBD1
v_gene: TRBV24-1
CDR3aa: CATSPTGTGEETQYF
CDR3nt: TGTGCCACCAGTCCCACAGGAACAGGGGAAGAGACCCAGTACTTC

abundance: few
j_gene: TRBJ2-7
d_gene: TRBD1
v_gene: TRBV5-1
CDR3aa: CASSLGSGQGLHEQYF
CDR3nt: TGCGCCAGCAGCTTGGGATCGGGACAGGGGTTACACGAGCAGTACTTC

abundance: once
j_gene: TRBJ2-7
d_gene: TRBD2
v_gene: TRBV6-6
CDR3aa: CASSYGLAGRYEQYF
CDR3nt: TGTGCCAGCAGTTACGGACTAGCGGGAAGGTACGAGCAGTACTTC

abundance: NA
j_gene: TRBJ1-3
d_gene: NA
v_gene: TRBV28
CDR3aa: CASQDSSGNTIYF
CDR3nt: TGTGCCAGCCAAGACAGCTCTGGAAACACCATATATTTT

abundance: NA
j_gene: TRBJ2-7
d_gene: TRBD1
v_gene: TRBV4-2
CDR3aa: CASSQEGTGREQYF
CDR3nt: TGTGCCAGCAGCCAAGAGGGGACAGGAAGGGAGCAGTACTTC

abundance: NA
j_gene: TRBJ1-2
d_gene: NA
v_gene: TRBV7-6
CDR3aa: CASSARQAFDGYTF
CDR3nt: TGTGCCAGCAGCGCCCGACAGGCTTTCGATGGCTACACCTTC

abundance: NA
j_gene: TRBJ2-1
d_gene: TRBD2
v_gene: TRBV18
CDR3aa: CASSPSLAGVVNEQFF
CDR3nt: TGTGCCAGCTCACCGTCACTAGCGGGAGTAGTTAATGAGCAGTTCTTC

abundance: NA
j_gene: TRBJ2-7
d_gene: NA
v_gene: TRBV21-1
CDR3aa: CASTKPPGLPYEQYF
CDR3nt: TGTGCCAGTACCAAACCCCCCGGACTACCTTACGAGCAGTACTTC

abundance: NA
j_gene: TRBJ1-5
d_gene: NA
v_gene: TRBV19
CDR3aa: CASSPEGNQPQHF
CDR3nt: TGTGCCAGTAGTCCTGAGGGCAATCAGCCCCAGCATTTT

abundance: once
j_gene: TRBJ1-1
d_gene: NA
v_gene: TRBV19
CDR3aa: CASSIRVNTEAFF
CDR3nt: TGTGCCAGTAGTATTCGTGTGAACACTGAAGCTTTCTTT

abundance: NA
j_gene: TRBJ1-5
d_gene: NA
v_gene: TRBV29-1
CDR3aa: CSVDFNQPQHF
CDR3nt: TGCAGCGTTGACTTCAATCAGCCCCAGCATTTT

abundance: NA
j_gene: TRBJ2-5
d_gene: TRBD1
v_gene: TRBV11-3
CDR3aa: CASSATGAEGETQYF
CDR3nt: TGTGCCAGCAGCGCGACAGGGGCTGAAGGAGAGACCCAGTACTTC

abundance: NA
j_gene: TRBJ2-5
d_gene: NA
v_gene: TRBV2
CDR3aa: CASSSDRTQETQYF
CDR3nt: TGTGCCAGCAGTTCAGACAGGACCCAAGAGACCCAGTACTTC

abundance: NA
j_gene: TRBJ2-1
d_gene: NA
v_gene: TRBV29-1
CDR3aa: CSVGYPGPDEQFF
CDR3nt: TGCAGCGTTGGATATCCAGGGCCCGATGAGCAGTTCTTC

abundance: NA
j_gene: TRBJ2-2
d_gene: NA
v_gene: TRBV2
CDR3aa: CASSVLGSNGELFF
CDR3nt: TGTGCCAGCAGTGTTTTGGGGAGTAACGGGGAGCTGTTTTTT